This T cell receptor (beta chain) was recorded in a study of cytomegalovirus exposure and HLA in healthy donors. The PCR used 60 Vbeta and 13 Jbeta primers. The protocol was immunoSEQ multiplex PCR, while the TCRdb copy is restricted to in-frame clones and leaves out a portion. The table has 150,000 or so clones, about three quarters seen once; the top ten hold over 11%. This TCR came from a man aged 45-65 years in good health and CMV-seropositive. The sequenced sample consisted of PBMCs.

The chain's CDR3 is CASSSGQGTYEQYF. The CDR3 nucleotides read TGTGCCAGCAGCTCCGGACAGGGGACCTACGAGCAGTACTTC. V is TRBV9 and J is TRBJ2-5; 9 nucleotides match TRBD1. The last part of the DNA fits TRBJ2-7 better; the J call may be wrong. Germline loops: CDR1 SGDLS, CDR2 YYNGEE. This CDR3 is built from 14 residues.